This T cell receptor (beta chain) derives from a study of T-cell memory formation after mild COVID-19. Findings of the study overall: Pre-infection memory already had some responding clones, implying cross-reactive memory joined.

Germline-derived CDR1 and CDR2 are MGHRA and YSYEKL. V was clipped by 0 bases and J by 8 bases, with 17 bases between them. The CDR3 has 16 amino acids. As to this clonotype: Its target is unknown.

TCRdb used MiXCR to reprocess the 5' RACE reads, holding one entry per CDR3 protein. The sample consists of 400,000 or so distinct CDR3 sequences, 20% of them appearing once. Sequenced material: PBMCs or a T cell subset sorted from them (not recorded which). This clonotype originated in an adult woman who had mild COVID-19 (a few samples of this study predate the infection). Cell type and time point are not known. This sequence joins TRBV4-1 and TRBJ2-1; D gene unclear. Here the CDR3 DNA reads TGCGCCAGCAGCCAAGATCCAGCTCGGTTAGTCGATGAGCAGTTCTTC. Protein: CASSQDPARLVDEQFF.